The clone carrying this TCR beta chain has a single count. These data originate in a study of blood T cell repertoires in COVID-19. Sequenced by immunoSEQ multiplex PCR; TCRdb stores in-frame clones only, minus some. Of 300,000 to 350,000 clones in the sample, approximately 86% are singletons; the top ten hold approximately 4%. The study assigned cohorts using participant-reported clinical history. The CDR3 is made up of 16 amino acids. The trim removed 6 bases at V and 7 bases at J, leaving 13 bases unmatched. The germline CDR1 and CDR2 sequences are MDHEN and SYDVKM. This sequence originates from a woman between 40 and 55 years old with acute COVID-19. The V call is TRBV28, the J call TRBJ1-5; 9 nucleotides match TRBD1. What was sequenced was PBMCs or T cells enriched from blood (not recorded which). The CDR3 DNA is TGTGCCAGCAGAAATGCCGGGACAGGGTATTGGCAGCCCCAGCATTTT. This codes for CASRNAGTGYWQPQHF. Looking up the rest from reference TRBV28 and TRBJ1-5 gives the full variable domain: DVKVTQSSRYLVKRTGEKVFLECVQDMDHENMFWYRQDPGLGLRLIYFSYDVKMKEKGDIPEGYSVSREKKERFSLILESASTNQTSMYLCASRNAGTGYWQPQHFGDGTRLSIL.